Listed below are T cell receptor beta chains from one sample, sequenced in a study of blood T cell repertoires in COVID-19. Repertoires were generated with immunoSEQ multiplex PCR, while TCRdb's copy carries only in-frame clones and drops some. The sample contains roughly 160,000 clones, around 80% of which appear only once. Sequenced sample: PBMCs or T cells enriched from blood (not recorded which). These receptors originate from a woman in her 70s in a cohort exposed to, infected with or recovered from COVID-19 (not recorded which). CDR3s include the opening cysteine and the closing phenylalanine or tryptophan. The order of the fields is J gene, D gene, V gene, clone size, CDR3 DNA, CDR3 protein. The D gene is left open where the match is weak. Rows may omit the clone size; those that give it use once, few, many or a size class.

>TRBJ2-3|.|TRBV29-1|.
TGCAGCGTTGAAGGTACAGTTACTAGCACAGATACGCAGTATTTT
CSVEGTVTSTDTQYF
>TRBJ1-2|.|TRBV15|.
TGTGCCACCAGCAGAGATGGGCAGTCCAATGGCTACACCTTC
CATSRDGQSNGYTF
>TRBJ2-1|.|TRBV6-4|.
TGTGCCAGCAGTGACGGACGACTGGGGGAAGGCGGGACAGCCGACAATGAGCAGTTCTTC
CASSDGRLGEGGTADNEQFF
>TRBJ2-3|.|TRBV24-1|.
TGTGCCACCAGTGATCCTTGGACAGACCGAGTCGAAGACAATACGCAGTATTTT
CATSDPWTDRVEDNTQYF
>TRBJ2-1|.|TRBV11-3|.
TGTGCCAGCAGCCCGGGACTGCGCTCCTACAATGAGCAGTTCTTC
CASSPGLRSYNEQFF
>TRBJ2-2|.|TRBV11-3|once
TGTGCCAGCAGCCCCTGGAGGGCCGGGGAGCTGTTTTTT
CASSPWRAGELFF
>TRBJ2-7|.|TRBV5-8|.
TGTGCCAGCAGCTTGAATGTGCCACTTTACGAGCAGTACTTC
CASSLNVPLYEQYF
>TRBJ2-3|.|TRBV19|.
TGTGCCAGTATGGGCCCACAACGCACAGATACGCAGTATTTT
CASMGPQRTDTQYF
>TRBJ1-5|TRBD1|TRBV10-3|.
TGTGCCATCAGTCCGACAGGGAATCAGCCCCAGCATTTT
CAISPTGNQPQHF
>TRBJ1-4|.|TRBV19|once
TGTGCCAGTAGACGACAGTCTGATGAAAAACTGTTTTTT
CASRRQSDEKLFF
>TRBJ2-7|.|TRBV12-3/TRBV12-4|.
TGTGCCAGCAGTTTCCAGGCCTCCTACGAGCAGTACTTC
CASSFQASYEQYF
>TRBJ1-3|.|TRBV5-1|.
TGCGCCAGCAGGAGTGGAAACACCATATATTTT
CASRSGNTIYF
>TRBJ2-1|.|TRBV5-1|.
TGCGCCAGCAGCTTGGCCGCGGTAGCTCAGAAATTGGAGCAGTTCTTC
CASSLAAVAQKLEQFF
>TRBJ1-2|.|TRBV7-9|few
TGTGCCAGCAGCGACGCCCTTACCCATCACGGACAGTTAGTTGGCTACACCTTC
CASSDALTHHGQLVGYTF
>TRBJ1-1|.|TRBV11-3|.
TGTGCCAGCAGCCCCCGTGGCAGGTTGAACACTGAAGCTTTCTTT
CASSPRGRLNTEAFF
>TRBJ2-1|.|TRBV18|.
TGTGCCAGCTCCCCCGCCCGGGAGCGGGACAATGAGCAGTTCTTC
CASSPARERDNEQFF
>TRBJ2-7|.|TRBV6-5|.
TGTGCCAGCAGTTACTCCGGGTACTACGAGCAGTACTTC
CASSYSGYYEQYF
>TRBJ1-5|TRBD1|TRBV28|.
TGTGCCAGCAGGAACAGGGGGCTAGAACAGCCCCAGCATTTT
CASRNRGLEQPQHF
>TRBJ2-2|.|TRBV19|.
TGTGCCAGTACGATAGGCCAGGGGAACACCGGGGAGCTGTTTTTT
CASTIGQGNTGELFF
>TRBJ2-6|.|TRBV6-2/TRBV6-3|once
TGTGCCAGCAGCCCGGGGCACTCTGGGGCCAACGTCCTGACTTTC
CASSPGHSGANVLTF
>TRBJ1-2|.|TRBV5-8|.
TGTGCCAGCAGCTTGGAGGGACACAACTATGGCTACACCTTC
CASSLEGHNYGYTF
>TRBJ1-5|.|TRBV18|few
TGTGCCAGCTCACCACGAGGTGGGGGCGCGGGCAATCAGCCCCAGCATTTT
CASSPRGGGAGNQPQHF
>TRBJ1-4|.|TRBV12-3/TRBV12-4|.
TGTGCCAGCAGTTTAGTGGAGGGCGAAAAACTGTTTTTT
CASSLVEGEKLFF
>TRBJ2-7|.|TRBV18|.
TGTGCCAGCTCATCACCGGGGCCCCGAGAAGAGCAGTACTTC
CASSSPGPREEQYF
>TRBJ2-2|.|TRBV5-4|.
TGTGCCAGCAGTCTGACAGGATACACCGGGGAGCTGTTTTTT
CASSLTGYTGELFF
>TRBJ2-1|TRBD1|TRBV7-2|.
TGTGCCAGCAGCTTAGTTGGACAGGGCGAGCAGTTCTTC
CASSLVGQGEQFF
>TRBJ1-3|.|TRBV12-3/TRBV12-4|once
TGTGCCAGCAGTGTCGGGGCTGGAAACACCATATATTTT
CASSVGAGNTIYF
>TRBJ2-7|.|TRBV12-2|.
TGTGCAAGTCGCTTTACCTTTGGGACAGGCCCCGAGTACGAGCAGTACTTC
CASRFTFGTGPEYEQYF
>TRBJ2-6|TRBD1|TRBV18|.
TGTGCCAGCTCACCATTCGGACAGGGCCGCTCTGGGGCCAACGTCCTGACTTTC
CASSPFGQGRSGANVLTF
>TRBJ2-7|TRBD2|TRBV7-9|.
TGTGCCAGCAGCTCCCTTCGGGGACTAGCGGGAGGGAACCCTTACGAGCAGTACTTC
CASSSLRGLAGGNPYEQYF
>TRBJ1-4|.|TRBV12-3/TRBV12-4|.
TGTGCCGGCGGGGGCGAAAAACTGTTTTTT
CAGGGEKLFF